This T cell receptor (beta chain) was obtained from a study of immune characterization of retroperitoneal liposarcoma. CDR1 is MNHNS and CDR2 is SASEGT in the germline V gene. The CDR3 extends over 14 amino acids. In its sample, this clonotype is medium-sized (0.01 to 0.1%). Each CDR3 protein gets one entry after TCRdb re-called the PCR reads with MiXCR. Here the sample spans roughly 10,000 distinct CDR3 sequences, roughly 26% being singletons. The sample taken for sequencing was tumor tissue. The rearrangement links TRBV6-1 to TRBJ2-1; the D gene is possibly TRBD1 (5 bases). The DNA end favors TRBJ2-7, so the J call may be wrong. This sequence originates from a female donor with retroperitoneal liposarcoma. Written as DNA, the CDR3 is TGTGCCAGCACACAGGCCCCTCTAATGATCGAGCAGTACTTC. Protein sequence: CASTQAPLMIEQYF.